These 25 T cell receptor beta chains share one sample of origin, sequenced in a study of cytomegalovirus exposure and HLA in healthy donors. The PCR ran on 60 Vbeta and 13 Jbeta primers. Sequencing was performed with immunoSEQ multiplex PCR; in TCRdb, only in-frame clones are kept and a portion is missing. The sample has 90,000 or so clones; approximately 80% are singletons. The sequenced sample was PBMCs. These receptors originate from a woman aged 40 to 55 in good health and CMV-seronegative.

The rearrangement uses TRBV28 and TRBJ2-7; 10 nucleotides match TRBD2. Trimming cost V 8 bases and J 0 bases; bases outside gene matches: 13. This CDR3 contains 17 residues. Germline CDR1 reads MDHEN; CDR2 reads SYDVKM. CDR3 sequence reads: CASWQTISGRDSYEQYF. In nucleotides, the CDR3 is TGTGCCAGCTGGCAAACTATCAGCGGGAGGGACTCCTACGAGCAGTACTTC.

The V gene is TRBV19, the J gene TRBJ1-1; the D gene is possibly TRBD1 (6 bases). V was shortened by 1 base and J by 5 bases, with 8 bases between the two germline ends. Per germline, CDR1 LNHDA and CDR2 SQIVND (reference sequence). The CDR3 consists of 13 residues. The CDR3 region has the DNA TGTGCCAGTAGTATAGGCAGGGGAACTGAAGCTTTCTTT. The encoded protein is CASSIGRGTEAFF.

The rearrangement links TRBV19 to TRBJ2-7; 8 bases align to TRBD2. V lost 4 bases to trimming and J lost 4 bases; unmatched junction nucleotides: 12. CDR3 length equals 16 residues. Germline V gene sequence: CDR1 LNHDA, CDR2 SQIVND (reference sequence). The CDR3, as DNA: TGTGCCAGTAGTAAGGGCGGCCAGCGGGAGAGGTACGAGCAGTACTTC. It translates to CASSKGGQRERYEQYF.

The V and J genes are TRBV5-1 and TRBJ2-2, with D hard to call. Per the germline V gene, CDR1 is SGHRS and CDR2 is YFSETQ. V lost 2 bases, J lost 3 bases, and 5 bases lay in between. The CDR3 has 13 amino acids. CDR3 in amino acids: CASSFRYTGELFF. DNA of the CDR3: TGCGCCAGCAGCTTCAGGTACACCGGGGAGCTGTTTTTT.

The chain links TRBV18 to TRBJ2-2; TRBD1 aligns across 7 bases. V shed 3 bases, J shed 6 bases, and the junction held 10 bases outside the gene matches. This CDR3 has 16 residues. Germline CDR1 KGHSH, CDR2 LQKENI. For the CDR3, the DNA is TGTGCCAGCTCACCTCTTCCGCCTCAGGGGGCCGGGGAGCTGTTTTTT. Amino acids: CASSPLPPQGAGELFF.

The CDR3 nucleotides read TGTGCCAGCAGCCAACCCGGGTCCCACTATGGCTACACCTTC. This sequence encodes CASSQPGSHYGYTF. The rearrangement links TRBV28 to TRBJ1-2; D is ambiguous. Germline CDR1 is MDHEN and CDR2 is SYDVKM. The CDR3 has 14 amino acids. V was cut by 6 bases and J by 3 bases, with 14 bases left in between.

The chain carries TRBV18 and TRBJ2-6, with 7 bases identical to TRBD1. CDR3 size: 16 residues. CDR1 and CDR2 (germline): KGHSH, LQKENI. V shed 2 bases and J 2 bases; nucleotides not matched to a gene: 3. For the CDR3, the DNA is TGTGCCAGCTCACCAACAGGGACAGCTGGGGCCAACGTCCTGACTTTC. Its translation: CASSPTGTAGANVLTF.

This chain links TRBV18 with TRBJ1-2; 12 nucleotides match TRBD1. V was pared by 3 bases and J by 0 bases, with 11 bases of the junction left unmatched. This CDR3 has 19 residues. Germline values: CDR1 KGHSH, CDR2 LQKENI. CDR3 protein: CASSPRNRDRGPSNYGYTF. CDR3 coding DNA: TGTGCCAGCTCACCTAGGAACCGGGACAGGGGGCCCTCTAACTATGGCTACACCTTC.

V is TRBV7-9 and J is TRBJ1-3; D is possibly TRBD1 (6 bases). The CDR3 spans 15 residues. V was shortened by 5 bases and J by 4 bases, with 15 bases between the two germline ends. Germline CDR1 SEHNR, CDR2 FQNEAQ (reference sequence). The CDR3 sequence is CASSLTGSAGNTIYF. The DNA of the CDR3 is TGTGCCAGCAGCCTAACAGGGTCGGCGGGAAACACCATATATTTT.

The CDR3 loop reads CASTWDRGRGTDTQYF. The CDR3 coding sequence is TGTGCCAGCACCTGGGACAGGGGGCGCGGGACAGATACGCAGTATTTT. The chain uses TRBV6-6 and TRBJ2-3, with 12 bases identical to TRBD1. In germline, CDR1 is MNHNY, CDR2 SVGAGI (reference sequence). The V gene end was trimmed by 7 bases and the J gene end by 3 bases; junction bases not matched to a gene: 8. The CDR3 is 16 amino acids.

The chain couples TRBV19 to TRBJ2-7; 8 bases line up with TRBD2. Losses at the gene ends were 5 bases for V and 0 bases for J; bases not matched to a gene: 9. This CDR3 is built from 16 residues. Per the germline V gene, CDR1 is LNHDA and CDR2 is SQIVND (reference sequence). The chain's CDR3 is CASSARGVRASYEQYF. The DNA of the CDR3 is TGTGCCAGTAGTGCGCGGGGGGTCCGAGCCTCCTACGAGCAGTACTTC.

This chain links TRBV5-1 with TRBJ2-3; TRBD2 agrees at 9 bases. CDR1 is SGHRS, CDR2 YFSETQ, per germline. V dropped 0 bases and J dropped 2; count of bases not matched to a gene: 4. CDR3 length equals 16 residues. The chain's CDR3 is CASSLEGLASTDTQYF. The CDR3 DNA reads TGCGCCAGCAGCTTGGAGGGACTAGCATCCACAGATACGCAGTATTTT.

This chain connects TRBV29-1 to TRBJ1-2; D perhaps matches TRBD1 (6 bases). Trimming removed 5 bases from V and 4 bases from J, with 14 bases in between. CDR1 is SQVTM, CDR2 ANQGSEA, per germline. The CDR3 is made up of 13 amino acids. The CDR3 coding sequence is TGCAGCGTTTCAGGGGAGATGGGCTATGGCTACACCTTC. Its translation is CSVSGEMGYGYTF.

V gene TRBV5-1 combines with J gene TRBJ1-1, with a weak D call TRBD1 (5 bases). This CDR3 has 15 amino acids. V was shortened by 6 bases and J by 5 bases, with 20 bases between the two germline ends. Germline loops: CDR1 SGHRS, CDR2 YFSETQ. The CDR3 DNA follows: TGCGCCAGCACCAAGGAGGACGGGGGAAGAACTGAAGCTTTCTTT. Protein product: CASTKEDGGRTEAFF. The whole variable domain, remainder taken from reference TRBV5-1 and TRBJ1-1, is KAGVTQTPRYLIKTRGQQVTLSCSPISGHRSVSWYQQTPGQGLQFLFEYFSETQRNKGNFPGRFSGRQFSNSRSEMNVSTLELGDSALYLCASTKEDGGRTEAFFGQGTRLTVV.

This clone has only a few counts. The chain employs TRBV7-2 and TRBJ1-5; no firm D call. V lost 1 base to trimming and J lost 9 bases, with 4 bases between them. The CDR3 contains 11 residues. Germline V gene sequence: CDR1 SGHTA, CDR2 FQGNSA. CDR3 DNA: TGTGCCAGCAGCTTAGGAGGGCCCCAGCATTTT. The encoded protein is CASSLGGPQHF.

J is TRBJ1-2 and V is TRBV4-3; D may be TRBD1 (6 bases). Germline CDR1 is LGHNA and CDR2 is YSLEER. The CDR3 contains 16 residues. V lost 3 bases and J lost 8, with 22 bases in between. In nucleotides, the CDR3 is TGCGCCAGCAGCCAGGGGGCCGGTCTACTCTCACGGGGCTACACCTTC. Translated, it gives CASSQGAGLLSRGYTF.

This sequence joins TRBV27 and TRBJ2-2; TRBD1 aligns across 9 bases. This CDR3 has 16 amino acids. Germline assignment: CDR1 MNHEY and CDR2 SMNVEV (reference sequence). V trimming: 1 base; J trimming: 5 bases; junction bases outside the gene matches: 5. This chain's CDR3 is CASSLLTGQGTGELFF. CDR3 nucleotide sequence: TGTGCCAGCAGTTTATTAACCGGACAGGGGACCGGGGAGCTGTTTTTT.

The chain recombines TRBV4-2 with TRBJ2-1; 9 bases line up with TRBD2. CDR1 and CDR2 (germline): LGHNA, YNFKEQ. CDR3 length: 18 residues. Unmatched junction bases numbered 15, after V lost 4 bases and J lost 5 bases. The CDR3 DNA is TGTGCCAGCAGCCGCTTACTATTAAGGCGGGAGGGCAACAATGAGCAGTTCTTC. Translation: CASSRLLLRREGNNEQFF.

This sequence joins TRBV11-2 and TRBJ1-5; D is perhaps TRBD1 (6 bases). This CDR3 is 17 amino acids long. The V end was cut by 0 bases, the J end by 1 base, with 13 bases between. Germline V gene sequence: CDR1 SGHAT, CDR2 FQNNGV. The CDR3 DNA reads TGTGCCAGCAGCTTAGATCGAGGGGGTACGAGCAATCAGCCCCAGCATTTT. Translation gives CASSLDRGGTSNQPQHF. Together with reference TRBV11-2 and TRBJ1-5, the CDR3 gives the full variable domain: EAGVAQSPRYKIIEKRQSVAFWCNPISGHATLYWYQQILGQGPKLLIQFQNNGVVDDSQLPKDRFSAERLKGVDSTLKIQPAKLEDSAVYLCASSLDRGGTSNQPQHFGDGTRLSIL.

There are a few counts of this clone. The chain recombines TRBV7-9 with TRBJ1-1; no reliable D call. Germline CDR1 SEHNR, CDR2 FQNEAQ (reference sequence). CDR3 length: 11 amino acids. Trimming took off 4 bases at V and 10 bases at J, with 10 bases between the two ends. The CDR3 sequence is CASSSIPPAFF. Here the CDR3 DNA reads TGTGCCAGCAGCTCAATCCCCCCAGCTTTCTTT.

The chain is built from TRBV28 and TRBJ1-1, with no clear D. With 7 bases removed from V and 0 bases from J, the gap between germline ends came to 12 bases. The CDR3 has 14 residues. CDR1 and CDR2 from the germline V gene are MDHEN and SYDVKM. CDR3: CASILDAMNTEAFF. In nucleotides, the CDR3 is TGTGCCAGCATCCTAGACGCCATGAACACTGAAGCTTTCTTT.

This clone appeared a few times. The chain recombines TRBV27 with TRBJ2-2, with 9 bases that match TRBD1. Germline CDR1 and CDR2: MNHEY and SMNVEV (reference sequence). Trimming removed 8 bases from V and 4 bases from J; junction bases left unmatched: 5. The CDR3 consists of 14 residues. CDR3 bases: TGTGCCAGCTACCGGACAGGGGCCACCGGGGAGCTGTTTTTT. Residues: CASYRTGATGELFF.

J is TRBJ1-1 and V is TRBV29-1, with D possibly being TRBD1 (5 bases). Germline lookup yields CDR1 SQVTM and CDR2 ANQGSEA. V was clipped by 4 bases and J by 5 bases, with 20 bases between them. The CDR3 sequence is 15 residues long. CDR3 sequence reads: CSVANMVTGETEAFF. Here the CDR3 DNA reads TGCAGCGTTGCGAACATGGTAACAGGTGAAACTGAAGCTTTCTTT.

The chain recombines TRBV5-4 with TRBJ2-5, with D perhaps TRBD2 (6 bases). This CDR3 has 14 residues. Trimming took 3 bases from V and 1 from J, leaving 10 bases between them. Germline values: CDR1 SGHNT, CDR2 YYREEE (reference sequence). The CDR3 DNA reads TGTGCCAGCAGCTGGGACTCTACCCAAGAGACCCAGTACTTC. Its translation: CASSWDSTQETQYF.

The rearrangement uses TRBV28 and TRBJ1-2, with D tentatively TRBD1 (6 bases). CDR1 is MDHEN, CDR2 SYDVKM, per germline. Deletions cut 2 bases from V and 7 bases from J, with 14 bases between. CDR3 length: 14 residues. CDR3 loop: CASSLVTGLSGYTF. The CDR3 DNA reads as TGTGCCAGCAGTTTAGTAACAGGGTTGAGTGGCTACACCTTC.